The 17 T cell receptor beta chains presented below share a single source sample, sequenced in a study of blood T cell repertoires in COVID-19. Sequenced by immunoSEQ multiplex PCR; TCRdb stores in-frame clones only, minus some. This table has hundreds of thousands of clones, roughly 86% appearing once. Sequences were obtained from peripheral blood. The receptors derive from a woman aged 70-85 years with COVID-19, enrolled during active disease.

V and J are TRBV13 and TRBJ1-2, with 7 bases matching TRBD1. Trimming took 5 bases from V and 4 from J; bases not matched to a gene: 10. CDR3 length: 15 amino acids. CDR1 PRHDT and CDR2 FYEKMQ come from the germline V gene (reference sequence). The DNA of the CDR3 is TGTGCCAGCAGCCGTAGGACAGGAAACAGCTATGGCTACACCTTC. Protein product: CASSRRTGNSYGYTF. The variable domain in full, with the rest retrieved from reference TRBV13 and TRBJ1-2, is AAGVIQSPRHLIKEKRETATLKCYPIPRHDTVYWYQQGPGQDPQFLISFYEKMQSDKGSIPDRFSAQQFSDYHSELNMSSLELGDSALYFCASSRRTGNSYGYTFGSGTRLTVV.

The chain employs TRBV20-1 and TRBJ2-7, with D unclear. The CDR3 has 12 amino acids. V lost 3 bases and J 0 bases, leaving 6 bases between the germline ends. From germline, CDR1 is DFQATT and CDR2 SNEGSKA (reference sequence). The CDR3 spells CSASQISYEQYF. Here the CDR3 DNA reads TGCAGTGCTAGTCAGATCTCCTACGAGCAGTACTTC.

The chain joins TRBV11-3 to TRBJ2-3, with 8 bases matching TRBD2. The CDR3 has 15 residues. With 3 bases clipped from V and 1 base from J, the junction kept 3 bases outside the gene matches. Germline assignment: CDR1 SGHNT and CDR2 YENEEA. The CDR3, as DNA: TGTGCCAGCAGCTTTAGAGCGGGGGGCACAGATACGCAGTATTTT. The encoded protein is CASSFRAGGTDTQYF.

The chain combines TRBV7-9 with TRBJ2-7, with 7 bases lining up with TRBD1. This CDR3 spans 15 amino acids. Germline trimming cut 5 bases from V and 5 bases from J; bases unmatched to any gene: 12. The V gene's germline CDR1 is SEHNR and CDR2 FQNEAQ (reference sequence). The CDR3 protein is CASSPLTGLGDEQYF. DNA for the CDR3: TGTGCCAGCAGCCCCCTGACAGGGCTTGGGGACGAGCAGTACTTC.

This clone was picked up one time. V gene TRBV6-6 combines with J gene TRBJ1-5; no clear D gene. CDR1 MNHNY and CDR2 SVGAGI come from the germline V gene (reference sequence). This CDR3 is built from 12 residues. Trimming removed 5 bases at V and 4 bases at J, with 6 bases between. The CDR3 protein is CASSPRNQPQHF. Written as DNA, the CDR3 is TGTGCCAGCAGTCCACGGAATCAGCCCCAGCATTTT.

This chain uses TRBV2 with TRBJ1-5; 9 positions agree with TRBD1. The CDR3 consists of 13 residues. The J segment lost 7 bases and the V segment lost 6 bases, leaving 4 bases of the junction unmatched. Germline-derived CDR1 and CDR2 are SNHLY and FYNNEI. The CDR3 nucleotides read TGTGCCAGCAGACTTACAGGGGGCCAGCCCCAGCATTTT. Translating gives CASRLTGGQPQHF.

This clone was observed a single time. The rearrangement joins TRBV5-1 to TRBJ2-1; TRBD2 matches 15 bases. The CDR3 spans 16 residues. V lost 3 bases to trimming and J lost 8 bases; unmatched junction nucleotides: 6. The germline CDR1 and CDR2 sequences are SGHRS and YFSETQ. CDR3 residues: CASSSRTSGGEDEQFF. Here the CDR3 DNA reads TGCGCCAGCAGCTCCCGGACTAGCGGGGGGGAGGATGAGCAGTTCTTC.

The chain links TRBV5-6 to TRBJ1-1; weak D call: TRBD1 (5 bases). Germline CDR1 is SGHDT and CDR2 is YYEEEE. CDR3 length equals 13 residues. V dropped 1 base and J dropped 7 bases, with 11 bases sitting between them. CDR3 in amino acids: CASSLQGPGEAFF. CDR3 nucleotides: TGTGCCAGCAGCTTGCAGGGTCCGGGTGAAGCTTTCTTT.

The chain has TRBV5-6 and TRBJ1-5; 7 positions agree with TRBD1. Germline V gene data show CDR1 as SGHDT and CDR2 as YYEEEE. The CDR3 has 14 amino acids. Trimming cost V 4 bases and J 7 bases; bases outside gene matches: 8. CDR3 sequence (DNA): TGTGCCAGCAGCCTCCAGGGGGGATGGCAGCCCCAGCATTTT. It encodes CASSLQGGWQPQHF.

V usage is TRBV7-2 and J usage is TRBJ1-2; the D is unclear. This CDR3 is built from 13 residues. The germline V and J ends were trimmed by 3 bases and 2 bases, with 7 bases remaining between them. Per germline, CDR1 SGHTA and CDR2 FQGNSA. The CDR3 here is CASSLTTNYGYTF. CDR3 nucleotide sequence: TGTGCCAGCAGCTTGACAACCAACTATGGCTACACCTTC. Combining the CDR3 with reference TRBV7-2 and TRBJ1-2 gives the whole variable domain GAGVSQSPSNKVTEKGKDVELRCDPISGHTALYWYRQSLGQGLEFLIYFQGNSAPDKSGLPSDRFSAERTGGSVSTLTIQRTQQEDSAVYLCASSLTTNYGYTFGSGTRLTVV.

The chain employs TRBV30 and TRBJ1-2; 8 bases are a match to TRBD1. J lost 3 bases, V lost 2 bases, and 8 bases had no gene match. Germline CDR1 and CDR2: GTSNPN and SVGIG (reference sequence). This CDR3 has 15 residues. In nucleotides, the CDR3 is TGTGCCTGGAGTTCCGGGACAGGTCGTCACTATGGCTACACCTTC. Its protein product is CAWSSGTGRHYGYTF.

The chain is built from TRBV7-3 and TRBJ2-5; 8 bases map to TRBD1. V lost 3 bases and J lost 1; bases outside the gene matches: 4. The CDR3 spans 15 residues. From germline, CDR1 is SGHTA and CDR2 FQGTGA. DNA of the CDR3: TGTGCCAGCAGCTTGAGGGACAGGCCCCAAGAGACCCAGTACTTC. Protein sequence: CASSLRDRPQETQYF.

A word on this clone: The same CDR3 can be traced to other DNA sequences in this sample. The genes are TRBV24-1 and TRBJ1-1, with TRBD1 matching over 7 bases. The ends lost 3 bases at V and 3 bases at J; junction bases unmatched: 6. The CDR3 contains 15 residues. CDR1 and CDR2 from the germline V gene are KGHDR and SFDVKD. The CDR3 region is CATSDPRTGDTEAFF. The CDR3 bases are TGTGCCACCAGTGATCCCAGGACAGGAGACACTGAAGCTTTCTTT.

The chain links TRBV12-3 or TRBV12-4 to TRBJ1-5; 7 nucleotides match TRBD1. The CDR3 is 11 residues long. V shed 3 bases and J 13 bases; nucleotides not matched to a gene: 3. CDR3 sequence: CASSFTGVQHF. The CDR3 nucleotides read TGTGCCAGCAGTTTTACAGGGGTGCAGCATTTT.

CDR3 DNA: TGTGCCAGCAGCTTGGCAGGGGGCGGGAACACTGAAGCTTTCTTT. The encoded protein is CASSLAGGGNTEAFF. The chain is built from TRBV7-9 and TRBJ1-1, with 8 bases identical to TRBD1. The CDR3 totals 15 residues. The junction had 4 bases not matched to a gene; V was cut back by 3 bases and J by 1 base. CDR1 and CDR2 (germline): SEHNR, FQNEAQ (reference sequence).

This clone was seen just once. The CDR3 loop reads CASSLGGPTDTQYF. DNA for the CDR3: TGTGCCAGCAGCTTAGGGGGCCCCACAGATACGCAGTATTTT. The J gene is TRBJ2-3, the V gene TRBV7-7; D might be TRBD1 (5 bases). The CDR3 consists of 14 residues. Per the germline V gene, CDR1 is SSHAT and CDR2 is FNYEAQ (reference sequence). V was cut by 1 base and J by 2 bases, with 7 bases left in between. Based on the CDR3 plus reference TRBV7-7 and TRBJ2-3, the full variable domain is GAGVSQSPRYKVTKRGQDVTLRCDPISSHATLYWYQQALGQGPEFLTYFNYEAQPDKSGLPSDRFSAERPEGSISTLTIQRTEQRDSAMYRCASSLGGPTDTQYFGPGTRLTVL.

V usage is TRBV11-3 and J usage is TRBJ1-1; 7 nucleotides match TRBD1. The CDR3 is made up of 13 amino acids. Trimming at V came to 4 bases and at J to 3 bases, leaving 2 bases not matched to a gene. Germline CDR1 is SGHNT and CDR2 is YENEEA. CDR3 coding DNA: TGTGCCAGCAGCTCCGACAGGGACACTGAAGCTTTCTTT. Its protein is CASSSDRDTEAFF.